This entry describes one TCR beta chain. This clonotype was observed a few times. The clone's antigen remains unknown. The input lacks base qualities; no much larger clone sits a single base away. The junction shows trimming of 3 bases on V and 2 bases on J, and the gene matches do not reach 5 bases of it. Looking up the germline V gene yields CDR1 SGHRS and CDR2 YFSETQ. The CDR3 runs 15 residues from the cysteine to the phenylalanine. Here the CDR3 DNA is all that survives: 45 bases in frame from base 1. The method behind the library was RT-PCR. Sequenced using an Illumina HiSeq 2500. TCRdb reran the public reads through fastp at Q25 and MiXCR, keeping productive beta chains. Each entry is one CDR3 protein sequence, shown with its most common DNA and genes. The sample has a few hundred thousand distinct CDR3 sequences on record, approximately 20% of them singletons. The top ten hold under 13% of the sample.

This specimen belongs to a study of response to subunit inactivated influenza vaccine (dated 2018 in TCRdb). For context, the study as a whole: To follow how T cells responded to a trivalent subunit inactivated influenza vaccine, the researchers relied on deep quantitative profiling of the T cell receptor repertoire.

The study at large found these results: The authors suggested that each seasonal influenza vaccination may recruit only a limited number of new T cells.

The TCR originated in a man aged 50 to 69 who received an inactivated influenza vaccine. Donor details come from another sample of the same person, matched by shared clones. Sequencing used PBMCs from blood, obtained about 19 months after vaccination. This chain is built from TRBV5-1 and TRBJ1-2; a stretch of 9 junction bases matches TRBD1. The CDR3 reads as follows: CASSSGTGNNYGYTF. The sequenced DNA is TGCGCCAGCAGCTCCGGGACAGGGAACAACTATGGCTACACCTTC.